This record looks at one T cell receptor beta chain sequence and its context. The naive CD8 subset, CD45RO-negative cells positively selected for CCR7, excluded terminally differentiated effector memory CD45RA+ cells. These data are taken from a study of shared clonotypes between healthy human individuals. The input for sorted-subset replicate PCRs was around 210 ng DNA, around 30,000 T cell genomes. Repertoires were generated with immunoSEQ multiplex PCR, while TCRdb's copy carries only in-frame clones and drops some. The table has about 2 million clones, roughly 95% seen once. This CDR3 is built from 15 residues. The V gene lost 5 bases and the J gene lost 6 bases, with 18 bases spanning the gap. CDR1 is MNHEY and CDR2 is SVGAGI in the germline V gene.

The chain joins TRBV6-5 to TRBJ2-3; perhaps TRBD2 as D (6 bases). The TCR sequence derives from a man between 18 and 35 years old in good health. Specimen: naive CD8+ T cells sorted from blood. CDR3 sequence (DNA): TGTGCCAGCAGTACATTCGGACTAATTGGGGATACGCAGTATTTT. Translated: CASSTFGLIGDTQYF.